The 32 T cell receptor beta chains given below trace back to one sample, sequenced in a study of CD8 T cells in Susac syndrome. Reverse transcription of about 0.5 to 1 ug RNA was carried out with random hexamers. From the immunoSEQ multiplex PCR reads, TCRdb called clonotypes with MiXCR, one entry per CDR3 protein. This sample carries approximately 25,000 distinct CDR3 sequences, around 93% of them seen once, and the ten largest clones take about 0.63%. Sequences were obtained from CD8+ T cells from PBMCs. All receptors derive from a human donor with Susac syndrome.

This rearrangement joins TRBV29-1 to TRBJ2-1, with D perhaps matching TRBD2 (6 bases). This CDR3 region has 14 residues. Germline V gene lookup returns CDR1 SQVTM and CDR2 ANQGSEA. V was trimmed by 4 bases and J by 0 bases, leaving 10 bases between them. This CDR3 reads CSVVTAGSYNEQFF. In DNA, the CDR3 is TGCAGCGTTGTAACAGCGGGCTCCTACAATGAGCAGTTCTTC.

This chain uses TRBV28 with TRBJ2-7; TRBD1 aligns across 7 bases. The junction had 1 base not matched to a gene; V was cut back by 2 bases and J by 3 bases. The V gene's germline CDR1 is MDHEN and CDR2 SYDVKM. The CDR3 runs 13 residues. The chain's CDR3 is CASSLDRDYEQYF. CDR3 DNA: TGTGCCAGCAGTTTAGACAGGGACTACGAGCAGTACTTC.

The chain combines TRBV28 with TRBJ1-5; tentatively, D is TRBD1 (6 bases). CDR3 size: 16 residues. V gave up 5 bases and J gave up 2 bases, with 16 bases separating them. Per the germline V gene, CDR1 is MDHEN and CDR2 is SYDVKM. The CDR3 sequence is CASSKRGLRGNQPQHF. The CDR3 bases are TGTGCCAGCAGTAAGAGGGGGTTACGGGGCAATCAGCCCCAGCATTTT. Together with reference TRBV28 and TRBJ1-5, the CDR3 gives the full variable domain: DVKVTQSSRYLVKRTGEKVFLECVQDMDHENMFWYRQDPGLGLRLIYFSYDVKMKEKGDIPEGYSVSREKKERFSLILESASTNQTSMYLCASSKRGLRGNQPQHFGDGTRLSIL.

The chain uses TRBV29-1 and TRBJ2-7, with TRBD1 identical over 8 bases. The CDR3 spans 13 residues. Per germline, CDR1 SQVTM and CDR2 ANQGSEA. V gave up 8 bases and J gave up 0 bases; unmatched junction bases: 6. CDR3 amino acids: CSTTGGSSYEQYF. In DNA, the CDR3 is TGCAGCACCACAGGGGGTAGCTCCTACGAGCAGTACTTC.

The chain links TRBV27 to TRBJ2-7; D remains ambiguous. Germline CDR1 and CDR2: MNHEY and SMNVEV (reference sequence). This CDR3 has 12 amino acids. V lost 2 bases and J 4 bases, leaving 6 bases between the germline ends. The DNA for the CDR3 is TGTGCCAGCAGTTTAAACAGATACGAGCAGTACTTC. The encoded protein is CASSLNRYEQYF.

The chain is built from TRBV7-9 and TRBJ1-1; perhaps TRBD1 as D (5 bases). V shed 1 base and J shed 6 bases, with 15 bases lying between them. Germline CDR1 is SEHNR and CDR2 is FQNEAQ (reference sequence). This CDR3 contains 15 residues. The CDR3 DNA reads TGTGCCAGCAGCTTAGTCCAGGGAGCCAGCGCTGAAGCTTTCTTT. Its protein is CASSLVQGASAEAFF.

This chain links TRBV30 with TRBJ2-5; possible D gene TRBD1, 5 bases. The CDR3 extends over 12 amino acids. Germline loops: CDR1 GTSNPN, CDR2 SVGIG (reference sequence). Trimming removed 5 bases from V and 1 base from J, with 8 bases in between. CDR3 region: CAWDSSQETQYF. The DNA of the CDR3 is TGTGCCTGGGACAGCAGCCAAGAGACCCAGTACTTC.

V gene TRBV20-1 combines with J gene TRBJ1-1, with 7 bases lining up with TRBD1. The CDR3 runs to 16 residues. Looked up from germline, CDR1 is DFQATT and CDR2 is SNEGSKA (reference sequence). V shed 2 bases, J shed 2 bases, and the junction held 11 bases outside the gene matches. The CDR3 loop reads CSARSGQRGPNTEAFF. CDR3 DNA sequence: TGCAGTGCTAGATCGGGACAGAGGGGTCCTAACACTGAAGCTTTCTTT.

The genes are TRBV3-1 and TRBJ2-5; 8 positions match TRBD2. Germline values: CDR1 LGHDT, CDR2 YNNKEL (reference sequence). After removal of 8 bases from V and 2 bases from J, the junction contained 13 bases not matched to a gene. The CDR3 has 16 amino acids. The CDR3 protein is CASHVRVAGPQETQYF. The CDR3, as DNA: TGTGCCAGCCACGTAAGGGTAGCGGGGCCGCAAGAGACCCAGTACTTC.

CDR3 sequence reads: CASSLSSGTGLSGNTIYF. CDR3 nucleotide sequence: TGCGCCAGCAGCCTCTCATCCGGGACAGGGCTCTCTGGAAACACCATATATTTT. The chain recombines TRBV4-1 with TRBJ1-3; 9 nucleotides line up with TRBD1. The germline CDR1 and CDR2 sequences are MGHRA and YSYEKL. This CDR3 comprises 18 residues. The J segment lost 0 bases and the V segment lost 4 bases, leaving 10 bases of the junction unmatched.

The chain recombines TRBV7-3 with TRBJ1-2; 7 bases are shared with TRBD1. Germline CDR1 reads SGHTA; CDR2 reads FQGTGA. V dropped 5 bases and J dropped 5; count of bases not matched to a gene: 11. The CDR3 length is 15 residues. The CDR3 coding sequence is TGTGCCAGCAGCCCGCCCGCGACAGGGCTGTATGGCTACACCTTC. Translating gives CASSPPATGLYGYTF. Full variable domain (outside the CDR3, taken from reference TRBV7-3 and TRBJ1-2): GAGVSQTPSNKVTEKGKYVELRCDPISGHTALYWYRQSLGQGPEFLIYFQGTGAADDSGLPNDRFFAVRPEGSVSTLKIQRTERGDSAVYLCASSPPATGLYGYTFGSGTRLTVV.

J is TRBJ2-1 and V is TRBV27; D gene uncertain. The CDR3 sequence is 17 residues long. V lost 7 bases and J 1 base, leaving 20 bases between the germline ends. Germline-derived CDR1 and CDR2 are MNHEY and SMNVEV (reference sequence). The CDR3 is CASTTVALSGSYNEQFF. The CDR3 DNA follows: TGTGCCAGCACCACCGTGGCCCTCTCGGGTTCCTACAATGAGCAGTTCTTC.

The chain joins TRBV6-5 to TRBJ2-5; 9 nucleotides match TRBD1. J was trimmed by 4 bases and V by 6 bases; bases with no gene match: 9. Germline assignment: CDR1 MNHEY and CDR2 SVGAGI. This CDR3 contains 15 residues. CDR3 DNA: TGTGCCAGCAGCATACAGGGGGCGGATTCAGAGACCCAGTACTTC. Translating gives CASSIQGADSETQYF.

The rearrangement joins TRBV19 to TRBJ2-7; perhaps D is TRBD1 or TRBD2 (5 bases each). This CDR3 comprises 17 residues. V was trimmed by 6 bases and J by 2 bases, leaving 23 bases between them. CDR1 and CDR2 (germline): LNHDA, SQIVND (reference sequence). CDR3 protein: CASSATPPGANTYEQYF. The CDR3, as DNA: TGTGCCAGTAGCGCAACCCCCCCCGGGGCCAACACCTACGAGCAGTACTTC. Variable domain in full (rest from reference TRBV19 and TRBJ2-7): DGGITQSPKYLFRKEGQNVTLSCEQNLNHDAMYWYRQDPGQGLRLIYYSQIVNDFQKGDIAEGYSVSREKKESFPLTVTSAQKNPTAFYLCASSATPPGANTYEQYFGPGTRLTVT.

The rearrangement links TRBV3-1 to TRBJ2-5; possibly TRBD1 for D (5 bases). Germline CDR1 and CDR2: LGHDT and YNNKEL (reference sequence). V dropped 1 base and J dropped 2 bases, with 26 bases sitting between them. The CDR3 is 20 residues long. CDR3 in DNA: TGTGCCAGCAGCCAAGCGGCAGAGCCTGAATCGACAGCCCATCAAGAGACCCAGTACTTC. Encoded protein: CASSQAAEPESTAHQETQYF.

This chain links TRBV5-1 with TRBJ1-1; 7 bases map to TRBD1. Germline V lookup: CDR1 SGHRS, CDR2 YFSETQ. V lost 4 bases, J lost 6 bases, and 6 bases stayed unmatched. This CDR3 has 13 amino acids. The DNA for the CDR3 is TGCGCCAGCAGCCCCGTCAGGGGGGCTGAAGCTTTCTTT. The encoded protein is CASSPVRGAEAFF.

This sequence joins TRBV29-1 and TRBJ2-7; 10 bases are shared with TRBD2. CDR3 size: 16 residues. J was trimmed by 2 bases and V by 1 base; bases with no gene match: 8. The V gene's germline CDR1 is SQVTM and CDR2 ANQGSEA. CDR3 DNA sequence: TGCAGCGTTGAAGCCGCCCCTAGCGGGGGCACCTACGAGCAGTACTTC. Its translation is CSVEAAPSGGTYEQYF.

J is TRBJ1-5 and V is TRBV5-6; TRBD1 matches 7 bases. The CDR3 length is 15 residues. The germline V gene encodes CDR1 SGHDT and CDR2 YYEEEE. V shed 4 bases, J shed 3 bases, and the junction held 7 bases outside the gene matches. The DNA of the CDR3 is TGTGCCAGCAGCCAGGGACAGTGGATCAATCAGCCCCAGCATTTT. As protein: CASSQGQWINQPQHF.

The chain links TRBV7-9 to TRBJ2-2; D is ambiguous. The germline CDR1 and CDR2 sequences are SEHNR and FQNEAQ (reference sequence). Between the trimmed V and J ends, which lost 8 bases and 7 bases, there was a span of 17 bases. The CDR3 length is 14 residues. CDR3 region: CASSSVINLGELFF. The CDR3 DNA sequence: TGTGCCAGCTCGAGCGTAATAAACCTCGGGGAGCTGTTTTTT.

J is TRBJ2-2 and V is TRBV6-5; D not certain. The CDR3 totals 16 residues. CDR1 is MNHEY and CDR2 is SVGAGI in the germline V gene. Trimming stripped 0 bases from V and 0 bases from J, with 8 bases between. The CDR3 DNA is TGTGCCAGCAGTTACTCGGAGCCACCGAACACCGGGGAGCTGTTTTTT. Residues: CASSYSEPPNTGELFF.

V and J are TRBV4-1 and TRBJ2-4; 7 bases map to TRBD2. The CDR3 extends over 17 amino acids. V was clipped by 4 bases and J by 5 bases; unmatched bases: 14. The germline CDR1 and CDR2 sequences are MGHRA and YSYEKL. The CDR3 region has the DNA TGCGCCAGCAGCCCCGGGGGGATCACAGAGGGCCAAAACATTCAGTACTTC. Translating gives CASSPGGITEGQNIQYF.

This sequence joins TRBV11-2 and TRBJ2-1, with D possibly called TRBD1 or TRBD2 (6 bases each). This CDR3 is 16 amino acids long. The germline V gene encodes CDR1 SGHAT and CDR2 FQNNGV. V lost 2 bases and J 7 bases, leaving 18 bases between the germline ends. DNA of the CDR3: TGTGCCAGCAGCTTAAGGGGGGTACACCCCCGTAATGAGCAGTTCTTC. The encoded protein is CASSLRGVHPRNEQFF.

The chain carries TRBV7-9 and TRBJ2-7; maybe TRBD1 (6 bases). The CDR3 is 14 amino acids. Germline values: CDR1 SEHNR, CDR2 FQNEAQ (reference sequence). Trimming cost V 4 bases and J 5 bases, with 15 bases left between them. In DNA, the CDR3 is TGTGCCAGCAGCTCGACGACAGGATGGCACGAGCAGTACTTC. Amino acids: CASSSTTGWHEQYF.

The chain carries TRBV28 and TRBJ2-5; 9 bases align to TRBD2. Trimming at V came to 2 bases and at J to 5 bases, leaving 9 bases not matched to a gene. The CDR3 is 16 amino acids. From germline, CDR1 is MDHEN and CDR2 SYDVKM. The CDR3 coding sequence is TGTGCCAGCAGTTTACTAGCGGGGATAGAAAGGGAGACCCAGTACTTC. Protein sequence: CASSLLAGIERETQYF.

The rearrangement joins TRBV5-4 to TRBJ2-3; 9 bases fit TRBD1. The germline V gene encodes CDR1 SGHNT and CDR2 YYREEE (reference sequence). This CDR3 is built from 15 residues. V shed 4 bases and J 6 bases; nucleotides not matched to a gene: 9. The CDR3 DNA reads TGTGCCAGCAGCCGGACAGGGGAATCAATCGATACGCAGTATTTT. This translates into CASSRTGESIDTQYF.

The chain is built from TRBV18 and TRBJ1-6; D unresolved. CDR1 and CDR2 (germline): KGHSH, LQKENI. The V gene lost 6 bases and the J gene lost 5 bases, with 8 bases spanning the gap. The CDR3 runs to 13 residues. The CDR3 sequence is CASSPGNNSPLHF. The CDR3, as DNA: TGTGCCAGCTCTCCGGGGAATAATTCACCCCTCCACTTT.

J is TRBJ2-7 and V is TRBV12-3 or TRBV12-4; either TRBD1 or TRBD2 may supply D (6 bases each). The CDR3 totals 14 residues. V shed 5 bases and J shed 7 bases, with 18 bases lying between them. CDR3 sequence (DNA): TGTGCCAGCAGTCCCACCTCGAGGGGGAGGGAGCAGTACTTC. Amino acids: CASSPTSRGREQYF.

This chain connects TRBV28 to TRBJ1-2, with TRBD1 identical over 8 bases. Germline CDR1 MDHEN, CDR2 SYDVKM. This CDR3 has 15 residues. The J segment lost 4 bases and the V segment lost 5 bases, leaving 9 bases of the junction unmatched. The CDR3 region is CASSGQGPRSYGYTF. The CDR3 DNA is TGTGCCAGCAGTGGACAGGGCCCAAGGAGCTATGGCTACACCTTC.

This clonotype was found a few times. CDR3 sequence reads: CASSVEASLSYEQYF. The DNA of the CDR3 is TGTGCCAGCAGCGTAGAGGCATCCCTCTCCTACGAGCAGTACTTC. The rearrangement joins TRBV9 to TRBJ2-7; D remains ambiguous. V was pared by 0 bases and J by 0 bases, with 10 bases between. Per germline, CDR1 SGDLS and CDR2 YYNGEE. This CDR3 has 15 amino acids.

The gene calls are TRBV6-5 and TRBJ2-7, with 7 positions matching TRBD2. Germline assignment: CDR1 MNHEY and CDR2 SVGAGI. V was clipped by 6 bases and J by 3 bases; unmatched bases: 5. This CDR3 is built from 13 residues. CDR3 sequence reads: CASRWGEGYEQYF. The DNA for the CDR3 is TGTGCCAGCAGATGGGGGGAGGGCTACGAGCAGTACTTC.

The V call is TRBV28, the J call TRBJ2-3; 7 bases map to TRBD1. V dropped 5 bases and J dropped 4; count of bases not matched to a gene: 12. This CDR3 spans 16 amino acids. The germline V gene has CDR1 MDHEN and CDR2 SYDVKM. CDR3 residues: CASSLPLTGTADTQYF. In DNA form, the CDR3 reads TGTGCCAGCAGTCTACCCCTCACCGGGACAGCAGATACGCAGTATTTT. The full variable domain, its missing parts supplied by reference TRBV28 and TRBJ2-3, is DVKVTQSSRYLVKRTGEKVFLECVQDMDHENMFWYRQDPGLGLRLIYFSYDVKMKEKGDIPEGYSVSREKKERFSLILESASTNQTSMYLCASSLPLTGTADTQYFGPGTRLTVL.

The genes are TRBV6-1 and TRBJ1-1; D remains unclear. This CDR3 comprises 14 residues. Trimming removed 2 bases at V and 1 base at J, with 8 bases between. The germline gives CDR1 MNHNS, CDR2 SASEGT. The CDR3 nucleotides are TGTGCCAGCAGTGAACTGTTGGAGAACACTGAAGCTTTCTTT. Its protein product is CASSELLENTEAFF.